The 28 T cell receptor beta chains below were found in one sample sequenced in a study of blood T cell repertoires in COVID-19. Produced via immunoSEQ multiplex PCR; TCRdb's table is partial and in-frame only. The data show nearly 300,000 clones, about 91% seen once. Sequencing was done on a sample of peripheral blood. The receptors come from a woman aged 25 to 39 who had recovered from COVID-19.

This clone was recorded only once. The chain employs TRBV3-1 (or the pseudogene TRBV3-2) and TRBJ2-3; 12 bases map to TRBD2. The CDR3 loop spans 17 amino acids. V trimming: 0 bases; J trimming: 2 bases; junction bases outside the gene matches: 3. Germline V lookup: CDR1 LGHDT, CDR2 YNNKEL (reference sequence). The CDR3 reads CASSQEPSGGATDTQYF. In DNA, the CDR3 is TGTGCCAGCAGCCAAGAGCCTAGCGGGGGGGCCACAGATACGCAGTATTTT.

The table lists this clone with a count of one. The J gene is TRBJ1-2, the V gene TRBV28; 7 bases line up with TRBD1. The V gene's germline CDR1 is MDHEN and CDR2 SYDVKM. The CDR3 runs 15 residues. V lost 1 base and J lost 3; bases outside the gene matches: 5. DNA for the CDR3: TGTGCCAGCAGTTTATCGGGACAGACCTACTATGGCTACACCTTC. This translates into CASSLSGQTYYGYTF.

This clone was observed a single time. The chain is built from TRBV6-6 and TRBJ1-1; 7 nucleotides line up with TRBD1. This CDR3 is built from 12 residues. Germline trimming cut 5 bases from V and 6 bases from J; bases unmatched to any gene: 3. Looked up from germline, CDR1 is MNHNY and CDR2 is SVGAGI (reference sequence). In nucleotides, the CDR3 is TGTGCCAGCAGTGAGGGACAGTCTGAAGCTTTCTTT. Amino acid sequence: CASSEGQSEAFF.

This clone was observed a handful of times. The chain employs TRBV28 and TRBJ1-2, with D perhaps TRBD1 (5 bases). The CDR3 contains 12 residues. The V gene lost 4 bases and the J gene lost 8 bases, with 11 bases spanning the gap. CDR1 and CDR2 (germline): MDHEN, SYDVKM. The CDR3 nucleotides read TGTGCCAGCAGTTATTCGACAGCCGGCTACACCTTC. Its translation is CASSYSTAGYTF.

The rearrangement links TRBV28 to TRBJ1-4; D remains unclear. The CDR3 covers 13 residues. The V and J ends lost 8 bases and 0 bases respectively, with 7 bases between them. The germline V gene has CDR1 MDHEN and CDR2 SYDVKM. The CDR3 loop is CASWAATNEKLFF. The CDR3 nucleotides are TGTGCCAGCTGGGCAGCAACTAATGAAAAACTGTTTTTT.

The chain employs TRBV4-1 and TRBJ2-7; D is uncertain. V shed 4 bases and J shed 4 bases, with 20 bases lying between them. CDR3 length: 16 residues. Germline V gene lookup returns CDR1 MGHRA and CDR2 YSYEKL. CDR3 residues: CASSPAEWNPRYEQYF. The CDR3 nucleotides read TGCGCCAGCAGCCCCGCTGAGTGGAATCCGAGGTACGAGCAGTACTTC.

The genes are TRBV2 and TRBJ1-5; TRBD1 matches at 9 bases. Germline CDR1 is SNHLY and CDR2 is FYNNEI. This CDR3 contains 15 residues. The V segment lost 7 bases and the J segment 5 bases; nucleotides outside the gene matches: 9. CDR3 residues: CASTLQGASDQPQHF. CDR3 bases: TGTGCCAGCACCTTACAGGGGGCTTCCGATCAGCCCCAGCATTTT.

This sequence joins TRBV7-2 and TRBJ2-5; D possibly corresponds to TRBD2 (7 bases). V lost 3 bases and J lost 2, with 19 bases in between. The V gene's germline CDR1 is SGHTA and CDR2 FQGNSA. The length of the CDR3 is 17 residues. CDR3 in amino acids: CASSLWSWGGVQETQYF. DNA of the CDR3: TGTGCCAGCAGCTTGTGGTCCTGGGGGGGCGTACAAGAGACCCAGTACTTC.

This clone has more than one count but fewer than ten. The chain uses TRBV11-3 and TRBJ2-2; D unresolved. The CDR3 length is 13 residues. Per the germline V gene, CDR1 is SGHNT and CDR2 is YENEEA. Between the trimmed V and J ends, which lost 2 bases and 6 bases, there was a span of 7 bases. The CDR3 is CASSLPPAGELFF. CDR3 nucleotide sequence: TGTGCCAGCAGCTTACCCCCCGCCGGGGAGCTGTTTTTT.

The V and J genes are TRBV5-1 and TRBJ2-5; TRBD1 aligns across 11 bases. V dropped 4 bases and J dropped 4; count of bases not matched to a gene: 9. This CDR3 comprises 16 residues. Looked up from germline, CDR1 is SGHRS and CDR2 is YFSETQ. CDR3 residues: CASSTGQGAWRETQYF. The CDR3 bases are TGCGCCAGCAGCACCGGACAGGGGGCATGGCGAGAGACCCAGTACTTC.

The chain couples TRBV5-4 to TRBJ2-2, with a weak D call TRBD2 (6 bases). V lost 0 bases and J 1 base, leaving 7 bases between the germline ends. The germline V gene encodes CDR1 SGHNT and CDR2 YYREEE (reference sequence). There are 15 residues in the CDR3. The CDR3 here is CASSLGRGNTGELFF. DNA of the CDR3: TGTGCCAGCAGCTTGGGGCGGGGGAACACCGGGGAGCTGTTTTTT.

The V call is TRBV7-8, the J call TRBJ1-1; 8 bases agree with TRBD1. Germline V gene data show CDR1 as SGHVS and CDR2 as FQNEAQ. The CDR3 runs to 15 residues. The junction had 9 bases not matched to a gene; V was cut back by 5 bases and J by 4 bases. The CDR3 reads CASSLWTGMSTEAFF. The CDR3 coding sequence is TGTGCCAGCAGCCTCTGGACAGGGATGTCCACTGAAGCTTTCTTT.

The chain links TRBV4-1 to TRBJ1-5, with D possibly matching TRBD1 (6 bases). The V end lost 0 bases, the J end lost 6 bases, and 15 bases lay between the germline ends. The CDR3 length is 16 residues. The V gene's germline CDR1 is MGHRA and CDR2 YSYEKL. The CDR3 is CASSQDGGRAVQPQHF. CDR3 bases: TGCGCCAGCAGCCAAGATGGGGGCAGGGCGGTTCAGCCCCAGCATTTT.

This sequence joins TRBV9 and TRBJ1-4; 8 nucleotides agree with TRBD1. With 4 bases clipped from V and 8 bases from J, the junction kept 10 bases outside the gene matches. This CDR3 is 15 amino acids long. The germline V gene encodes CDR1 SGDLS and CDR2 YYNGEE. CDR3 amino acids: CASSPLSGGREKLFF. The CDR3 DNA reads TGTGCCAGCAGCCCCCTCTCAGGGGGCCGCGAAAAACTGTTTTTT.

The chain recombines TRBV15 with TRBJ2-2; a weak D match, TRBD2 (7 bases). V lost 5 bases and J lost 4, with 17 bases in between. The CDR3 runs 16 residues. Germline V CDR1 and CDR2: LNHNV, YYDKDF (reference sequence). The CDR3 here is CATSPKGGVITGELFF. CDR3 DNA sequence: TGTGCCACCAGCCCCAAGGGGGGGGTAATCACCGGGGAGCTGTTTTTT.

The chain uses TRBV2 and TRBJ2-7; D is perhaps TRBD2 (5 bases). Per the germline V gene, CDR1 is SNHLY and CDR2 is FYNNEI. The CDR3 has 12 residues. The ends were cut back, 6 bases at V and 2 bases at J, with 8 bases in the middle. The CDR3 sequence: CASRDGAYEQYF. CDR3 sequence (DNA): TGTGCCAGCAGGGACGGGGCCTACGAGCAGTACTTC.

This rearrangement joins TRBV19 to TRBJ1-2, with a possible D match to TRBD1 (5 bases). Germline V gene sequence: CDR1 LNHDA, CDR2 SQIVND (reference sequence). The CDR3 runs 15 residues. V was cut by 2 bases and J by 2 bases, with 12 bases left in between. DNA for the CDR3: TGTGCCAGTAGTATAAGTTCGGCAGGGAACTATGGCTACACCTTC. Translated, it gives CASSISSAGNYGYTF.

This chain connects TRBV19 to TRBJ2-1; 9 nucleotides agree with TRBD2. Trimming at V came to 3 bases and at J to 12 bases, leaving 6 bases not matched to a gene. Germline loops: CDR1 LNHDA, CDR2 SQIVND (reference sequence). The CDR3 contains 13 residues. For the CDR3, the DNA is TGTGCCAGTAGTATGAGCAGCGGGGGGATGCAGTTCTTC. This sequence encodes CASSMSSGGMQFF. Looking up the rest from reference TRBV19 and TRBJ2-1 gives the full variable domain: DGGITQSPKYLFRKEGQNVTLSCEQNLNHDAMYWYRQDPGQGLRLIYYSQIVNDFQKGDIAEGYSVSREKKESFPLTVTSAQKNPTAFYLCASSMSSGGMQFFGPGTRLTVL.

This chain links TRBV5-1 with TRBJ1-3; 7 nucleotides match TRBD1. CDR3 length: 17 amino acids. V was pared by 0 bases and J by 1 base, with 7 bases of the junction left unmatched. Per the germline V gene, CDR1 is SGHRS and CDR2 is YFSETQ. The CDR3 reads CASSLEGQISSGNTIYF. The CDR3 DNA sequence: TGCGCCAGCAGCTTGGAGGGACAGATTTCTTCTGGAAACACCATATATTTT. Together with reference TRBV5-1 and TRBJ1-3, the CDR3 gives the full variable domain: KAGVTQTPRYLIKTRGQQVTLSCSPISGHRSVSWYQQTPGQGLQFLFEYFSETQRNKGNFPGRFSGRQFSNSRSEMNVSTLELGDSALYLCASSLEGQISSGNTIYFGEGSWLTVV.

The chain links TRBV5-1 to TRBJ2-7, with TRBD1 identical over 7 bases. The germline V gene has CDR1 SGHRS and CDR2 YFSETQ. The ends lost 4 bases at V and 4 bases at J; junction bases unmatched: 5. The CDR3 sequence is 13 residues long. CDR3 in amino acids: CASSVTRGYEQYF. The CDR3 region has the DNA TGCGCCAGCAGCGTCACCAGGGGGTACGAGCAGTACTTC.

J is TRBJ1-3 and V is TRBV9; 7 nucleotides match TRBD1. This CDR3 contains 15 residues. The germline V gene encodes CDR1 SGDLS and CDR2 YYNGEE. With V trimmed by 3 bases and J by 8 bases, 11 bases remained unmatched. In DNA form, the CDR3 reads TGTGCCAGCAGCGGAGACGACAGGGCCTTGGACACCATATATTTT. The encoded protein is CASSGDDRALDTIYF. The entire variable domain, with the rest obtained from reference TRBV9 and TRBJ1-3, is as follows: DSGVTQTPKHLITATGQRVTLRCSPRSGDLSVYWYQQSLDQGLQFLIQYYNGEERAKGNILERFSAQQFPDLHSELNLSSLELGDSALYFCASSGDDRALDTIYFGEGSWLTVV.

In this sample, this clone turned up once. The chain couples TRBV21-1 to TRBJ2-1; TRBD1 is taken as the D call from the table, unchecked against the DNA. TRBV21-1 is described as a pseudogene. The CDR3 is made up of 16 amino acids. CDR3 DNA sequence: TGTGCCAGCAGGACACCGGACAGGGGTAGGGTCTATGAGCAGTTCTTC. It encodes CASRTPDRGRVYEQFF.

This clone was found once. The chain carries TRBV3-1 (or the pseudogene TRBV3-2) and TRBJ1-2, with no clear D. The V end lost 6 bases, the J end lost 6 bases, and 14 bases lay between the germline ends. Germline assignment: CDR1 LGHDT and CDR2 YNNKEL (reference sequence). This CDR3 region has 13 residues. The CDR3 DNA sequence: TGTGCCAGCAGTCAGGTCTGGGCCAATGGCTACACCTTC. As protein: CASSQVWANGYTF.

V usage is TRBV27 and J usage is TRBJ1-6; the D gene is possibly TRBD1 (5 bases). The germline CDR1 and CDR2 sequences are MNHEY and SMNVEV (reference sequence). This CDR3 comprises 14 residues. The germline V and J ends were trimmed by 8 bases and 10 bases, with 18 bases remaining between them. CDR3 nucleotides: TGTGCCAGCTTCCCTCGCGGCGGGGGATCACCCCTCCACTTT. This encodes CASFPRGGGSPLHF.

The sample holds one count of this clone. This rearrangement joins TRBV5-1 to TRBJ2-3, with 11 nucleotides matching TRBD2. V shed 1 base, J shed 6 bases, and the junction held 1 base outside the gene matches. The CDR3 loop spans 14 amino acids. Looked up from germline, CDR1 is SGHRS and CDR2 is YFSETQ. The CDR3 DNA reads TGCGCCAGCAGCTTGCCTAGCGGGGGGGATACGCAGTATTTT. It encodes CASSLPSGGDTQYF.

The V gene is TRBV6-4, the J gene TRBJ2-2, with TRBD1 identical over 8 bases. The germline CDR1 and CDR2 sequences are MRHNA and SNTAGT. With V trimmed by 6 bases and J by 6 bases, 6 bases remained unmatched. The CDR3 spans 14 residues. The CDR3 reads CASSSQGAAGELFF. The CDR3 coding sequence is TGTGCCAGCAGCAGCCAGGGGGCGGCCGGGGAGCTGTTTTTT.

The rearrangement joins TRBV5-4 to TRBJ1-4; TRBD1 aligns across 10 bases. The germline V gene encodes CDR1 SGHNT and CDR2 YYREEE (reference sequence). With 2 bases clipped from V and 5 bases from J, the junction kept 3 bases outside the gene matches. The CDR3 contains 15 residues. CDR3 in DNA: TGTGCCAGCAGCTTCCGACAGGGGGCGAATGAAAAACTGTTTTTT. This encodes CASSFRQGANEKLFF.

The CDR3 is CASSPGNGGEQYF. CDR3 DNA sequence: TGTGCCAGCAGCCCCGGGAACGGCGGCGAGCAGTACTTC. The rearrangement uses TRBV7-3 and TRBJ2-7, with D maybe TRBD2 (5 bases). Per germline, CDR1 SGHTA and CDR2 FQGTGA. This CDR3 region has 13 residues. Trimming pared 5 bases from V and 6 bases from J, leaving 14 bases between.